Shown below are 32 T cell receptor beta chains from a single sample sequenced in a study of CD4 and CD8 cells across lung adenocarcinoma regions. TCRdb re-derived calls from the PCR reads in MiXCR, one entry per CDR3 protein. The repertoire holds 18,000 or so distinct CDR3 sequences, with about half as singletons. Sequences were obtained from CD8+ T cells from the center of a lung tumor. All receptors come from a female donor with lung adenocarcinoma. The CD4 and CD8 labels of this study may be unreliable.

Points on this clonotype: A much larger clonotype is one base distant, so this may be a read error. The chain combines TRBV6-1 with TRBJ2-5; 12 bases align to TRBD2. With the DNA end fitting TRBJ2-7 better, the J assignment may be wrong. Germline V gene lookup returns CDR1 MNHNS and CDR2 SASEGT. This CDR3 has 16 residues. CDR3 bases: TGTGCCAGCAGGGAGAGACTAGCGGGAGTGTACTACGAGCAGTACTTC. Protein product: CASRERLAGVYYEQYF.

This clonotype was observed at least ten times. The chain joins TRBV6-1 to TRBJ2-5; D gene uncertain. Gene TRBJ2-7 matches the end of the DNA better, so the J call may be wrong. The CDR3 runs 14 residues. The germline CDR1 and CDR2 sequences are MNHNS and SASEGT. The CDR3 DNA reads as TGTGCCAGCAGTGGTTACAGCGTAACCTACGAGCAGTACTTC. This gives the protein CASSGYSVTYEQYF.

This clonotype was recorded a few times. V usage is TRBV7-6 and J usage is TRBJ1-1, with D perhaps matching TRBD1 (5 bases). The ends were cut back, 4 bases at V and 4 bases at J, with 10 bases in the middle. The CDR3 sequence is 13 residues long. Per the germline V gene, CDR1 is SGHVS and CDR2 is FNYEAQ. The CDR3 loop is CASSSQGGTEAFF. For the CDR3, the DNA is TGTGCCAGCAGCTCTCAGGGAGGCACTGAAGCTTTCTTT.

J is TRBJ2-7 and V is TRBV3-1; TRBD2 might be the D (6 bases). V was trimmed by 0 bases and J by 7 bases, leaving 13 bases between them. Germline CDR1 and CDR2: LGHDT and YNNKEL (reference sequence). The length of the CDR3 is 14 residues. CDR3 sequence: CASSQDWGTGEQYF. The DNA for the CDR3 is TGTGCCAGCAGCCAAGACTGGGGGACTGGGGAGCAGTACTTC.

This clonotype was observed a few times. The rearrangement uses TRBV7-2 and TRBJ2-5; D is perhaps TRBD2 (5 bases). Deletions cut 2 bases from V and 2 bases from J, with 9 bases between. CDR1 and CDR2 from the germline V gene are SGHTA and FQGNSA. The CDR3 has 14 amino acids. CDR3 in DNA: TGTGCCAGCAGCTTATCCGGGGTGCAAGAGACCCAGTACTTC. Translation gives CASSLSGVQETQYF.

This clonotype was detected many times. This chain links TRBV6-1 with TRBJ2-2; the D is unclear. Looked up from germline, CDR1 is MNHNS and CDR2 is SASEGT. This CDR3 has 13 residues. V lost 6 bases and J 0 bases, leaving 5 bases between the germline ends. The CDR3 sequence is CASRGTNTGELFF. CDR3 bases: TGTGCCAGCAGGGGAACGAACACCGGGGAGCTGTTTTTT.

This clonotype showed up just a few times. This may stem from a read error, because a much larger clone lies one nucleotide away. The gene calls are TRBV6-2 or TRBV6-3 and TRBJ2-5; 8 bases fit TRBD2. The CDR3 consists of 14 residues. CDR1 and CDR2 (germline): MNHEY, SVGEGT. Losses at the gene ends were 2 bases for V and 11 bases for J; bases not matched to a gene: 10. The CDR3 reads CASSYVAGGNEQYF. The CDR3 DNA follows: TGTGCCAGCAGTTACGTCGCGGGGGGCAATGAGCAGTACTTC.

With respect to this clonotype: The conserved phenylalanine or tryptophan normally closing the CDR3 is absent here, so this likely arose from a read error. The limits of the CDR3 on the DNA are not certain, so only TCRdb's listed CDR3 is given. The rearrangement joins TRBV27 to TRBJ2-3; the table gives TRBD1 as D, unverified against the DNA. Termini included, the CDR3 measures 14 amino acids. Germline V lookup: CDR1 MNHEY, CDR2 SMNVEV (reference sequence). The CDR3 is CASSLPGSATSSTS.

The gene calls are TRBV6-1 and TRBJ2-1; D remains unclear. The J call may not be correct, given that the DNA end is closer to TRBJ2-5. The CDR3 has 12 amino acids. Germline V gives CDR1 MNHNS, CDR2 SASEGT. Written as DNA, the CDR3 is TGTGCCAGCAGCACCCCAACGGAGACCCAGTACTTC. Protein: CASSTPTETQYF.

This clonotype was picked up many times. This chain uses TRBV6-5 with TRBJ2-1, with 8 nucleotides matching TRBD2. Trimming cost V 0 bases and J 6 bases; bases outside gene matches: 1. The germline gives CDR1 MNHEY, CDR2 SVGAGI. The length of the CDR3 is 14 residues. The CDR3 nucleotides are TGTGCCAGCAGTTACTCCCGGGGGGGCAATGAGCAGTTCTTC. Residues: CASSYSRGGNEQFF.

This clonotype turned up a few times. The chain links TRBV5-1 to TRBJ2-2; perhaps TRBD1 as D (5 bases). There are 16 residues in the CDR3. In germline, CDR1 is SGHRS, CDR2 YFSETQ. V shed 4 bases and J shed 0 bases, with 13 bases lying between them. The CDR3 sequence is CASSPRQNANTGELFF. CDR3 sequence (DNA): TGCGCCAGCAGCCCTAGACAGAACGCGAACACCGGGGAGCTGTTTTTT.

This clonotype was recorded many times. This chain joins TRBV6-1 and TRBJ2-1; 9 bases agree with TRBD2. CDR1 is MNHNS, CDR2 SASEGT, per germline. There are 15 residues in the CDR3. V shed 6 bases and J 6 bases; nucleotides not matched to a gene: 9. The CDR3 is CASSPGLAGINEQFF. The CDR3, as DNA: TGTGCCAGCAGCCCGGGCCTAGCGGGGATCAATGAGCAGTTCTTC.

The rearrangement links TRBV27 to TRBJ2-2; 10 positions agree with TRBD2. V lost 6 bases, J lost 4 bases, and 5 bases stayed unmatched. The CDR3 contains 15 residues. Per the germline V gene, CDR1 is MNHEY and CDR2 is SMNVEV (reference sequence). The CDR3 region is CASRQTSGFTGELFF. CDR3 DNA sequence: TGTGCCAGCAGGCAGACTAGCGGGTTCACCGGGGAGCTGTTTTTT.

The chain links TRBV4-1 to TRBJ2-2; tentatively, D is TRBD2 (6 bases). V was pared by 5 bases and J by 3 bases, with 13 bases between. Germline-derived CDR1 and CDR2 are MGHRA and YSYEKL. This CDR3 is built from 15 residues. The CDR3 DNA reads TGCGCCAGCAGCTACCGACTAGGGGACACCGGGGAGCTGTTTTTT. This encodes CASSYRLGDTGELFF.

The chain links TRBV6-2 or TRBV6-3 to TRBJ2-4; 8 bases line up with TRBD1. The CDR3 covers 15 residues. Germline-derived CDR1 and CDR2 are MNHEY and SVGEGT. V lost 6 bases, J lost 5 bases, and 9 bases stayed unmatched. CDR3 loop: CASRAGGSDQNIQYF. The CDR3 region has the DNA TGTGCCAGCAGGGCAGGGGGCTCGGACCAAAACATTCAGTACTTC.

The DNA of the CDR3 is TGTGCCAGCAGGCGAAGCAGCGGAGCTTACGAGCAGTACTTC. It yields the protein CASRRSSGAYEQYF. The chain carries TRBV11-2 and TRBJ2-5, with D perhaps TRBD2 (5 bases). The J call could be wrong; TRBJ2-7 is a better fit for the DNA end. The CDR3 sequence is 14 residues long. Looked up from germline, CDR1 is SGHAT and CDR2 is FQNNGV.

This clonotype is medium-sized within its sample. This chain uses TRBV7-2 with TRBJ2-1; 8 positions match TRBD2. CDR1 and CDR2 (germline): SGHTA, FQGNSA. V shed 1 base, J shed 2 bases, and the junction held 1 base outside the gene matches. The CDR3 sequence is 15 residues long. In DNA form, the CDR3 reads TGTGCCAGCAGCTTAGGGCGGGAGGCCTACAATGAGCAGTTCTTC. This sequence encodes CASSLGREAYNEQFF.

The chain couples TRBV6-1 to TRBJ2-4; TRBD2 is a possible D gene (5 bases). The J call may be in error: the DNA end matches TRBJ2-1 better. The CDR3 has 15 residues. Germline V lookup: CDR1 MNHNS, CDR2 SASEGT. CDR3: CASRWEVGDYNEQFF. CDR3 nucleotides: TGTGCCAGCAGGTGGGAAGTCGGGGATTACAATGAGCAGTTCTTC.

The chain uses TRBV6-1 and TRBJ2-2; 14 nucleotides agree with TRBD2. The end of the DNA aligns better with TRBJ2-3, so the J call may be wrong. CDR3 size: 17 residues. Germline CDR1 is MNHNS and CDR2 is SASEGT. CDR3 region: CASSGLAGGWNTGEQYF. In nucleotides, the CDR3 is TGTGCCAGCAGTGGACTAGCGGGGGGGTGGAACACCGGGGAGCAGTATTTT.

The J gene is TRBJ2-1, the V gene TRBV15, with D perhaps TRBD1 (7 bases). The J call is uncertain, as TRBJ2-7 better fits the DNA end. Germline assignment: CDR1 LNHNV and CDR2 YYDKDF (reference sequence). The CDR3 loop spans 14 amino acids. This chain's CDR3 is CATSSRQGGNEQYF. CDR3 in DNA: TGTGCCACCAGCTCACGGCAGGGGGGCAATGAGCAGTACTTC.

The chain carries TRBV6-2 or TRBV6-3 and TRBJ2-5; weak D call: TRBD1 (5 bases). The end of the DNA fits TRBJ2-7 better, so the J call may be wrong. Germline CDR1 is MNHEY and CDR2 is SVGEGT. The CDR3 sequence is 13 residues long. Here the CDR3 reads CASWGSQHYEQYF. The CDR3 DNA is TGTGCCAGCTGGGGCAGCCAGCACTACGAGCAGTACTTC.

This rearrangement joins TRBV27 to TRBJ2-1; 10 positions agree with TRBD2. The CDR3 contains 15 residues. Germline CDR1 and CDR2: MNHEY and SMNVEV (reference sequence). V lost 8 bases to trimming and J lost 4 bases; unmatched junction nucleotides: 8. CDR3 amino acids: CASRGSGRGYNEQFF. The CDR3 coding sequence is TGTGCCAGCCGGGGGAGCGGGAGGGGTTACAATGAGCAGTTCTTC.

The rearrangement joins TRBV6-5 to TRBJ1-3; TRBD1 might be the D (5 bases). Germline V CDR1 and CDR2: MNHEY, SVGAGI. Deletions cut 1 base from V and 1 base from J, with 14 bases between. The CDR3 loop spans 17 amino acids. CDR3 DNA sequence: TGTGCCAGCAGTTACTACCGGGACTTGAGGTCTGGAAACACCATATATTTT. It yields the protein CASSYYRDLRSGNTIYF.

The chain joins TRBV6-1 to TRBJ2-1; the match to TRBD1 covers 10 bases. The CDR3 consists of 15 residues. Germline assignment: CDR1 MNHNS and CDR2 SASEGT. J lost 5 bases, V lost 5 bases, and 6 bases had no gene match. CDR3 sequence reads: CASSMTGGAHNEQFF. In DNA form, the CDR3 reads TGTGCCAGCAGTATGACAGGGGGCGCCCACAATGAGCAGTTCTTC.

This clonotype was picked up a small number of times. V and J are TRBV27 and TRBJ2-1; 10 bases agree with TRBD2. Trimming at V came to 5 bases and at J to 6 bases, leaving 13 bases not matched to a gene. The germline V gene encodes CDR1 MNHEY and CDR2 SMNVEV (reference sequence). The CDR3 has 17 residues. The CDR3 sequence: CASSDPSLAGDLNEQFF. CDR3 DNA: TGTGCCAGCAGTGACCCCTCCCTAGCGGGGGACCTCAATGAGCAGTTCTTC.

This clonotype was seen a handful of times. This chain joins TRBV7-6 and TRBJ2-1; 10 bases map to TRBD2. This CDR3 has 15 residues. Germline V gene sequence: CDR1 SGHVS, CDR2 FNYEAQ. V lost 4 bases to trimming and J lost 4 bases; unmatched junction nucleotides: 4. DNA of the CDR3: TGTGCCAGCAGCTATCTAGCGGGGGCATACAATGAGCAGTTCTTC. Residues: CASSYLAGAYNEQFF.

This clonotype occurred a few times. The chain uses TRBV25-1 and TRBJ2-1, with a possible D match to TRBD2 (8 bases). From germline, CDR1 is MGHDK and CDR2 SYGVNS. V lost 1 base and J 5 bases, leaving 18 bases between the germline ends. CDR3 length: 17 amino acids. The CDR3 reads CASSEWRGSGTDNEQFF. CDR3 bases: TGTGCCAGCAGTGAATGGAGGGGTAGCGGGACAGACAATGAGCAGTTCTTC.

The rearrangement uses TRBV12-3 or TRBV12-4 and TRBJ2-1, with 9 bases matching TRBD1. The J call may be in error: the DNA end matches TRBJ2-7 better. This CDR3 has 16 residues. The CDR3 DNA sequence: TGTGCCAGCAGTGCCGTACAGGGGGCGAGCTCCTACGAGCAGTACTTC. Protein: CASSAVQGASSYEQYF.

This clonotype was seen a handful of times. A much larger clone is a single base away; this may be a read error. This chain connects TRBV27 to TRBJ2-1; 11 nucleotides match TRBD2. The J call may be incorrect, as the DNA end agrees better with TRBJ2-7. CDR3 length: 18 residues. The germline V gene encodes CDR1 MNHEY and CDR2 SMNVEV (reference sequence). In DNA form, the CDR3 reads TGTGCCAGCAGGGCCGGGACTAGCGGAATTAGCTCCTACAATGAGCAGTACTTC. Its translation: CASRAGTSGISSYNEQYF.

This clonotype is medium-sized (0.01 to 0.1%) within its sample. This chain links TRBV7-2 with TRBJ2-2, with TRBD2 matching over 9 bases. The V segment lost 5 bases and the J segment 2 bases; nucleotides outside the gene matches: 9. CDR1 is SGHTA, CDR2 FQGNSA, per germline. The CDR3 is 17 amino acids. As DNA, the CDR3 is TGTGCCAGCAGCCTTCAACCGGGACTAGCTAACACCGGGGAGCTGTTTTTT. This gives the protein CASSLQPGLANTGELFF.

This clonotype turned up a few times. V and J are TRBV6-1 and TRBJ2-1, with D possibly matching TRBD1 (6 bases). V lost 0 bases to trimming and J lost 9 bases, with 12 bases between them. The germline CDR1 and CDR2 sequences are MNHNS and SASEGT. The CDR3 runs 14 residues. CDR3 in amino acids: CASSEATGIGEQFF. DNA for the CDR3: TGTGCCAGCAGTGAAGCTACAGGGATCGGTGAGCAGTTCTTC.

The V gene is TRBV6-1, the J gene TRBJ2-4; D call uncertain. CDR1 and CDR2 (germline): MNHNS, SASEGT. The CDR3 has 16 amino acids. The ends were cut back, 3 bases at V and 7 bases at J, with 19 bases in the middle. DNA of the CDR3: TGTGCCAGCAGTGACCTCAGAGACGGCGAGAGGAACATTCAGTACTTC. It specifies CASSDLRDGERNIQYF.